Shown below are 2 T cell receptor beta chains from a single sample sequenced in a study of blood T cell repertoires in COVID-19. Libraries were prepared by immunoSEQ multiplex PCR; TCRdb keeps only in-frame clonotypes and omits some of them. This table has around 340,000 clones, around nine tenths appearing once. The sample comprised PBMCs or T cells enriched from blood (not recorded which). The receptors stem from a woman aged 25-40 years who had been exposed to COVID-19.

This sequence joins TRBV9 and TRBJ2-1, with D maybe TRBD2 (5 bases). The CDR3 consists of 14 residues. V was trimmed by 4 bases and J by 2 bases, leaving 10 bases between them. Germline V CDR1 and CDR2: SGDLS, YYNGEE. The CDR3 region has the DNA TGTGCCAGCAGCCCAGACTACACCTACAATGAGCAGTTCTTC. Its protein product is CASSPDYTYNEQFF.

The chain combines TRBV3-1 (or the pseudogene TRBV3-2) with TRBJ1-1; maybe TRBD1 (6 bases). Germline values: CDR1 LGHDT, CDR2 YNNKEL (reference sequence). Trimming left V 4 bases short and J 8 bases short, with 11 bases between. The CDR3 loop spans 12 amino acids. CDR3: CASSPGQSEAFF. DNA of the CDR3: TGTGCCAGCAGCCCCGGACAGTCCGAAGCTTTCTTT.